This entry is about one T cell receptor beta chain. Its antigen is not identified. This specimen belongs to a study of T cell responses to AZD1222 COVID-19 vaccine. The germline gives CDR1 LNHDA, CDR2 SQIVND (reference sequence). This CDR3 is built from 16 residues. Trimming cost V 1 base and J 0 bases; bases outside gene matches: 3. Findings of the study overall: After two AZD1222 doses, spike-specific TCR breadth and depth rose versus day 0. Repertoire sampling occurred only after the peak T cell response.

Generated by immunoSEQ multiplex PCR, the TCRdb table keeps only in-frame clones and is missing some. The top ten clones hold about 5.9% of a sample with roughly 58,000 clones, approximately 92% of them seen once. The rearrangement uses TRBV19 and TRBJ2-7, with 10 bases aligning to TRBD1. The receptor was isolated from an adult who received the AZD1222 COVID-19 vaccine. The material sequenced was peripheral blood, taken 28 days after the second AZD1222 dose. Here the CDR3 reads CASSIGGTGDSYEQYF. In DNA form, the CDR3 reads TGTGCCAGTAGTATAGGGGGGACAGGGGACTCCTACGAGCAGTACTTC.